These 15 T cell receptor beta chains were all obtained from the same sample, sequenced in a study of blood T cell repertoires in COVID-19 (dated by TCRdb to 2019 to 2021). Library creation used the immunoSEQ multiplex PCR assay. TCRdb mirrors the immuneACCESS table, restricted to in-frame sequences. Some clones are absent from its copies; in checked studies, under half trace to an unresolved V gene, and the reason for the others is unknown. Here the sample has roughly 26,000 clones; about 90% occur a single time. Under 3.5% of the sample is held by the ten biggest clonotypes. Source material: peripheral blood. The receptor set was obtained from a human donor in a cohort sampled during active COVID-19.

The genes are TRBV7-8 and TRBJ2-7; a possible D gene is TRBD2 (6 bases). The germline V gene encodes CDR1 SGHVS and CDR2 FQNEAQ. V was clipped by 8 bases and J by 4 bases, with 9 bases between them. This CDR3 contains 11 residues. As DNA, the CDR3 is TGTGCCAGCGGGCGGGGATACGAGCAGTACTTC. It specifies CASGRGYEQYF.

This sequence joins TRBV19 and TRBJ1-3; possibly TRBD1 for D (5 bases). Between the trimmed V and J ends, which lost 3 bases and 0 bases, there was a span of 12 bases. CDR1 is LNHDA, CDR2 SQIVND, per germline (reference sequence). This CDR3 contains 16 residues. This CDR3 is CASSILDTSSGNTIYF. The DNA for the CDR3 is TGTGCCAGTAGTATTCTGGACACTTCCTCTGGAAACACCATATATTTT.

This chain uses TRBV27 with TRBJ1-4; D unresolved. Trimming stripped 6 bases from V and 4 bases from J, with 12 bases between. This CDR3 has 14 amino acids. Germline CDR1 reads MNHEY; CDR2 reads SMNVEV (reference sequence). The CDR3 bases are TGTGCCAGCAGCCGGTTGTCGGGTAATGAAAAACTGTTTTTT. It codes for CASSRLSGNEKLFF.

The CDR3 reads CASSPRQGSEQYF. The CDR3 DNA follows: TGTGCCAGCAGCCCCAGACAGGGTAGCGAGCAGTACTTC. This chain links TRBV7-9 with TRBJ2-7; 7 nucleotides line up with TRBD1. In germline, CDR1 is SEHNR, CDR2 FQNEAQ (reference sequence). The CDR3 spans 13 residues. Losses at the gene ends were 5 bases for V and 6 bases for J; bases not matched to a gene: 7. Using reference TRBV7-9 and TRBJ2-7 for the parts outside the CDR3, the full variable domain is DTGVSQNPRHKITKRGQNVTFRCDPISEHNRLYWYRQTLGQGPEFLTYFQNEAQLEKSRLLSDRFSAERPKGSFSTLEIQRTEQGDSAMYLCASSPRQGSEQYFGPGTRLTVT.

V gene TRBV6-5 combines with J gene TRBJ1-1; TRBD1 matches 7 bases. The CDR3 is 13 amino acids. Trimming cost V 1 base and J 7 bases; bases outside gene matches: 3. CDR1 MNHEY and CDR2 SVGAGI come from the germline V gene. In DNA, the CDR3 is TGTGCCAGCAGTTACTGGACAGGCCGTGAAGCTTTCTTT. As protein: CASSYWTGREAFF.

This clone was detected a few times. The chain employs TRBV4-1 and TRBJ1-2, with D possibly TRBD1 on 6 matching bases. This CDR3 is built from 14 residues. Germline CDR1 MGHRA, CDR2 YSYEKL. Deletions cut 4 bases from V and 2 bases from J, with 11 bases between. CDR3 DNA: TGCGCCAGCAGCCGACCGGACAGAAACTATGGCTACACCTTC. Residues: CASSRPDRNYGYTF.

The chain uses TRBV11-3 and TRBJ1-2; D is uncertain. This CDR3 is built from 13 residues. V lost 2 bases, J lost 2 bases, and 6 bases lay in between. Per the germline V gene, CDR1 is SGHNT and CDR2 is YENEEA. CDR3 sequence: CASSLNGNYGYTF. The CDR3 DNA reads TGTGCCAGCAGCTTAAACGGGAACTATGGCTACACCTTC. Full variable domain (missing parts from reference TRBV11-3 and TRBJ1-2): EAGVVQSPRYKIIEKKQPVAFWCNPISGHNTLYWYLQNLGQGPELLIRYENEEAVDDSQLPKDRFSAERLKGVDSTLKIQPAELGDSAVYLCASSLNGNYGYTFGSGTRLTVV.

The chain employs TRBV5-1 and TRBJ1-4; D might be TRBD1 (5 bases). Germline loops: CDR1 SGHRS, CDR2 YFSETQ. The CDR3 contains 14 residues. Trimming took 6 bases from V and 8 from J, leaving 17 bases between them. CDR3 region: CASTLGTPGEKLFF. The CDR3 DNA reads as TGCGCCAGCACTCTGGGGACTCCTGGGGAAAAACTGTTTTTT.

This chain uses TRBV18 with TRBJ1-6; 8 nucleotides match TRBD1. The CDR3 spans 17 residues. The V and J ends lost 3 bases and 6 bases, in that order; junction bases with no gene match: 10. In germline, CDR1 is KGHSH, CDR2 LQKENI. CDR3 amino acids: CASSPRDRLRFNSPLHF. DNA for the CDR3: TGTGCCAGCTCACCCCGGGACAGGCTGCGCTTTAATTCACCCCTCCACTTT.

This chain uses TRBV3-1 (or the pseudogene TRBV3-2) with TRBJ2-3, with D possibly TRBD1 on 5 matching bases. V shed 2 bases and J shed 0 bases, with 9 bases lying between them. CDR3 length: 15 residues. The germline V gene encodes CDR1 LGHDT and CDR2 YNNKEL (reference sequence). In DNA form, the CDR3 reads TGTGCCAGCAGCCAAAGGGCAGGGAGCACAGATACGCAGTATTTT. It yields the protein CASSQRAGSTDTQYF.

This clone was detected once. The chain joins TRBV28 to TRBJ1-1; D may be TRBD1 (5 bases). Germline loops: CDR1 MDHEN, CDR2 SYDVKM. V lost 6 bases, J lost 4 bases, and 27 bases lay in between. This CDR3 has 18 residues. As DNA, the CDR3 is TGTGCCAGCAGCCCTTCGGGGGGAACAGCCTGGAGGGGCACTGAAGCTTTCTTT. Translation: CASSPSGGTAWRGTEAFF. Full variable domain (remainder filled in from reference TRBV28 and TRBJ1-1): DVKVTQSSRYLVKRTGEKVFLECVQDMDHENMFWYRQDPGLGLRLIYFSYDVKMKEKGDIPEGYSVSREKKERFSLILESASTNQTSMYLCASSPSGGTAWRGTEAFFGQGTRLTVV.

CDR3 in amino acids: CASSLSSGQHTEAFF. For the CDR3, the DNA is TGTGCCAGCAGCCTTTCCTCCGGACAGCACACTGAAGCTTTCTTT. This chain joins TRBV7-9 and TRBJ1-1; maybe TRBD1 (6 bases). V lost 5 bases to trimming and J lost 3 bases, with 16 bases between them. Germline V gene sequence: CDR1 SEHNR, CDR2 FQNEAQ (reference sequence). The CDR3 extends over 15 amino acids.

The chain recombines TRBV2 with TRBJ1-1; maybe TRBD1 (6 bases). From germline, CDR1 is SNHLY and CDR2 FYNNEI. Deletions cut 6 bases from V and 7 bases from J, with 12 bases between. The CDR3 contains 12 residues. CDR3 sequence reads: CASRGDKNEAFF. In nucleotides, the CDR3 is TGTGCCAGCAGGGGGGACAAGAATGAAGCTTTCTTT.

The chain employs TRBV11-2 and TRBJ2-3; a possible D gene is TRBD1 (6 bases). CDR1 and CDR2 (germline): SGHAT, FQNNGV. CDR3 length equals 13 residues. Trimming cost V 6 bases and J 6 bases, with 13 bases left between them. The CDR3 loop is CASSPGHLDTQYF. The CDR3 DNA reads TGTGCCAGCAGTCCGGGACACCTCGATACGCAGTATTTT.

This clone was recorded once. The chain is built from TRBV27 and TRBJ1-6; TRBD1 is a possible D gene (5 bases). CDR3 length: 15 amino acids. Germline V gives CDR1 MNHEY, CDR2 SMNVEV (reference sequence). V was shortened by 3 bases and J by 6 bases, with 12 bases between the two germline ends. CDR3 in DNA: TGTGCCAGCAGTTTTCGCAGGGAGGTTAATTCACCCCTCCACTTT. This codes for CASSFRREVNSPLHF.